The clone carrying this T cell receptor (beta chain) has only one observation. Participants reported their clinical history, and cohort assignment relied on those reports. The entry originates in a study of blood T cell repertoires in COVID-19. About the research overall: The study drew acute and convalescent COVID-19 samples from the United States, Italy and Spain. Sources were T cells, B-cell-depleted T cells, or PBMCs; the material itself was cDNA or gDNA.

V dropped 4 bases and J dropped 7 bases, with 7 bases sitting between them. This CDR3 has 12 residues. CDR1 and CDR2 (germline): MGHDK, SYGVNS. Original processing methods: Amplified reference gene primers provided the basis for estimating nucleated cell counts. The data were produced by immunoSEQ multiplex PCR, yet TCRdb's version contains in-frame clones alone and is incomplete. The D gene and trimming were derived from the DNA, and the V and J assignments and clone size from that table. The table records under 250,000 clones, 83% of them present only once. The sequenced sample consisted of PBMCs or T cells enriched from blood (not recorded which). The TCR comes from a woman between 40 and 55 years old who had been exposed to COVID-19. The chain uses TRBV25-1 and TRBJ2-2; unclear D gene. The CDR3 here is CASSGLFGELFF. CDR3 coding DNA: TGTGCCAGCAGTGGACTTTTCGGGGAGCTGTTTTTT.